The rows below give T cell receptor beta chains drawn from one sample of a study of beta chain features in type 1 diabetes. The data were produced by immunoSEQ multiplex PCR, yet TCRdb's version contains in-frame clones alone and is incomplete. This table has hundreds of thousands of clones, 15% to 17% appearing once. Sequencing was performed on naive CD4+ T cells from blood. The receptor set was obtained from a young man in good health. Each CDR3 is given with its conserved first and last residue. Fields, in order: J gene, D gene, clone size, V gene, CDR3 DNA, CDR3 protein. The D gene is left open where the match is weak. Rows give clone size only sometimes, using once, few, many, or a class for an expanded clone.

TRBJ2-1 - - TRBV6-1 TGTGCCAGCCTCGGGAGCTCCGTTGGGTACAATGAGCAGTTCTTC CASLGSSVGYNEQFF
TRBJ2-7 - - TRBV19 TGTGCCAGTAGCCGGGACGCGGCCTACGAGCAGTACTTC CASSRDAAYEQYF
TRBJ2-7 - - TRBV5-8 TGTGCCAGCAGCCGCAGGGTCTACGAGCAGTACTTC CASSRRVYEQYF
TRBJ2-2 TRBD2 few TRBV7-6 TGTGCCAGCAGTTCTACTAGCGGGAGTTCCGGGGAGCTGTTTTTT CASSSTSGSSGELFF
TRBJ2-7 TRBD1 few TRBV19 TGTGCCAGTAGTGCGCGCCGGGACAGGGAGTACGAGCAGTACTTC CASSARRDREYEQYF
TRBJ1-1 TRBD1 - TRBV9 TGTGCCAGCAGCGTAAGGGACAGGTGGAACACTGAAGCTTTCTTT CASSVRDRWNTEAFF
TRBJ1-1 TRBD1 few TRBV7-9 TGTGCCAGCAGCTCCAGACAGGGGATGAACACTGAAGCTTTCTTT CASSSRQGMNTEAFF
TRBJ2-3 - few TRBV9 TGTGCCAGCAGCCTCTCCGGGGATTCAGATACGCAGTATTTT CASSLSGDSDTQYF
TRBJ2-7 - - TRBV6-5 TGTGCCAGCATGATCGCACGCGGGACGGGCTACGAGCAGTACTTC CASMIARGTGYEQYF
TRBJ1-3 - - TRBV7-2 TGTGCCAGCAGCTTAAATTCGCCTGACACCATATATTTT CASSLNSPDTIYF
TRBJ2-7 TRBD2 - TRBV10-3 TGTGCCATCAGACTTTCTAGCGGGAACTACGAGCAGTACTTC CAIRLSSGNYEQYF
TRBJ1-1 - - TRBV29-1 TGCAGCGTTGACCGGGGCGGGAACACTGAAGCTTTCTTT CSVDRGGNTEAFF
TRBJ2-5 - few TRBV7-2 TGTGCCAGCAGCTTAGGGACAGATTCTTTCCCGATCTACTTC CASSLGTDSFPIYF
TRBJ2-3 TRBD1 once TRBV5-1 TGCGCCAGCAGCTTGGAAGCGGGCAGGGGGCAGACAGATACGCAGTATTTT CASSLEAGRGQTDTQYF
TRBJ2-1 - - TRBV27 TGTGCCAGCAGCCGAACGTATTCCTACAATGAGCAGTTCTTC CASSRTYSYNEQFF
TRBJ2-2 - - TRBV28 TGTGCCAGCAGTTTATGGCGGGACACCGGGGAGCTGTTTTTT CASSLWRDTGELFF
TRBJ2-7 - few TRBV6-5 TGTGCCAGCAGTTACTCGACCCACGAGCAGTACTTC CASSYSTHEQYF